The entry below describes one T cell receptor beta chain. Clones were sequenced by immunoSEQ multiplex PCR, and TCRdb holds only the in-frame ones, with some missing. Of about 180,000 clones in the sample, less than 90% are singletons; the top ten hold around 1.2%. These data come from a study of blood T cell repertoires in COVID-19. The germline gives CDR1 LNHNV, CDR2 YYDKDF (reference sequence). This CDR3 is 15 amino acids long. The trim removed 0 bases at V and 5 bases at J, leaving 7 bases unmatched. Participant ages covered about 18 to 89 years across about 25 US areas. Participants were placed into cohorts based on the clinical history they reported.

The gene calls are TRBV15 and TRBJ2-7; 7 bases fit TRBD2. Sequencing was done on a sample of PBMCs or T cells enriched from blood (not recorded which). The TCR comes from a human donor with acute COVID-19. The donor label of this sample is uncertain. In nucleotides, the CDR3 is TGTGCCACCAGCAGAGATGGGGGGGGGATCCACGAGCAGTACTTC. It specifies CATSRDGGGIHEQYF.